This section outlines one T cell receptor (beta chain) sequence together with its context. These data originate in a study of shared clonotypes between healthy human individuals. TCRdb keeps only in-frame clones here, not all; method: immunoSEQ multiplex PCR. The repertoire has a few hundred thousand clones, around 95% of them found once; the top ten carry 0.09% to 0.13%. Germline V gene lookup returns CDR1 MDHEN and CDR2 SYDVKM. The CDR3 extends over 17 amino acids. With 1 base removed from V and 0 bases from J, the gap between germline ends came to 12 bases. Cells designated naive CD8 were CD45RO-negative and were positively selected for CCR7, with terminally differentiated effector memory CD45RA+ cells excluded.

The V call is TRBV28, the J call TRBJ2-2; D call uncertain. The material sequenced was naive CD8+ T cells sorted from blood. This clonotype originated in a woman between 25 and 40 years old in good health. CDR3 region: CASSLSHWQPNTGELFF. In DNA form, the CDR3 reads TGTGCCAGCAGTTTATCCCACTGGCAACCGAACACCGGGGAGCTGTTTTTT.